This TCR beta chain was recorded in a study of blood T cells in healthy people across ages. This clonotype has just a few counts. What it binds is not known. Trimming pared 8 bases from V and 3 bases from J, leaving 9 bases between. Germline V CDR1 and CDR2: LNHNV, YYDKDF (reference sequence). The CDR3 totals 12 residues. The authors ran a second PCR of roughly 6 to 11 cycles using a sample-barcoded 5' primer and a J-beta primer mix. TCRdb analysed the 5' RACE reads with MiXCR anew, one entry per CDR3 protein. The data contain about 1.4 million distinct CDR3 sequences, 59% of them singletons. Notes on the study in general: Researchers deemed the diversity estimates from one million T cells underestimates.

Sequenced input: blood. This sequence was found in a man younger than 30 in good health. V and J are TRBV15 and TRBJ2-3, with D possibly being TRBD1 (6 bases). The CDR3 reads CATARGTDTQYF. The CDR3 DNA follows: TGTGCCACCGCCAGGGGAACAGATACGCAGTATTTT.